Each of the 29 T cell receptor beta chains below was sequenced from the same sample in a study of blood T cell repertoires in COVID-19. Produced via immunoSEQ multiplex PCR; TCRdb's table is partial and in-frame only. This table has 250,000 to 300,000 clones, about 88% appearing once. The sequenced material came from PBMCs or T cells enriched from blood (not recorded which). These receptor sequences come from a man aged 30 to 39 with acute COVID-19.

This clone was recorded only once. This chain links TRBV6-5 with TRBJ1-1, with D uncertain. Germline V lookup: CDR1 MNHEY, CDR2 SVGAGI. The CDR3 totals 11 residues. The V end was cut by 6 bases, the J end by 4 bases, with 6 bases between. As DNA, the CDR3 is TGTGCCAGCAGAACATCCACTGAAGCTTTCTTT. It codes for CASRTSTEAFF.

V and J are TRBV6-4 and TRBJ1-2; TRBD1 matches 7 bases. CDR3 size: 14 residues. V was pared by 6 bases and J by 10 bases, with 14 bases of the junction left unmatched. Germline lookup yields CDR1 MRHNA and CDR2 SNTAGT. In DNA form, the CDR3 reads TGTGCCAGCAGGGAATGGATAGACAGGGCCGACTACACCTTC. Translation: CASREWIDRADYTF.

The V gene is TRBV5-5, the J gene TRBJ2-7; 10 bases are a match to TRBD1. Looked up from germline, CDR1 is SGHKS and CDR2 is YYEKEE (reference sequence). Trimming took 5 bases from V and 3 from J; bases not matched to a gene: 8. This CDR3 comprises 15 residues. CDR3 region: CASRKGQGRVYEQYV. The CDR3 DNA is TGTGCCAGCAGGAAGGGACAGGGGAGAGTCTACGAGCAGTACGTC.

This sequence joins TRBV5-1 and TRBJ2-3; 9 bases are shared with TRBD1. V lost 4 bases to trimming and J lost 5 bases; unmatched junction nucleotides: 11. The CDR3 spans 16 residues. Germline CDR1 reads SGHRS; CDR2 reads YFSETQ. CDR3 nucleotide sequence: TGCGCCAGCAGCCTACCCACAGGGGGCGCGGGAGATACGCAGTATTTT. Its protein is CASSLPTGGAGDTQYF.

The V and J genes are TRBV3-1 (or the pseudogene TRBV3-2) and TRBJ1-1; no clear D gene. Germline lookup yields CDR1 LGHDT and CDR2 YNNKEL (reference sequence). CDR3 length: 14 amino acids. V lost 1 base, J lost 1 base, and 7 bases lay in between. The CDR3 DNA is TGTGCCAGCAGCCAAGTCGGTGGGAACACTGAAGCTTTCTTT. Protein product: CASSQVGGNTEAFF.

V gene TRBV19 combines with J gene TRBJ1-5, with D unresolved. CDR3 length: 15 amino acids. The ends were cut back, 6 bases at V and 0 bases at J, with 12 bases in the middle. Germline V gene data show CDR1 as LNHDA and CDR2 as SQIVND (reference sequence). As DNA, the CDR3 is TGTGCCAGTAGCTTCGACACTTATAGCAATCAGCCCCAGCATTTT. Its translation: CASSFDTYSNQPQHF.

About this clone itself: The sample holds other DNA sequences that translate to the same CDR3. Written as DNA, the CDR3 is TGTGCCAGTAGTATCTACCCGAACACTGAAGCTTTCTTT. It codes for CASSIYPNTEAFF. The chain uses TRBV19 and TRBJ1-1; D unclear. V lost 3 bases and J 1 base, leaving 6 bases between the germline ends. The CDR3 is made up of 13 amino acids. Looked up from germline, CDR1 is LNHDA and CDR2 is SQIVND (reference sequence).

The genes are TRBV24-1 and TRBJ1-2; no clear D gene. In germline, CDR1 is KGHDR, CDR2 SFDVKD. V lost 6 bases and J 7 bases, leaving 14 bases between the germline ends. The CDR3 loop spans 13 amino acids. The CDR3 protein is CATSRQMGSGYTF. CDR3 DNA: TGTGCCACCAGTCGCCAGATGGGCTCTGGCTACACCTTC.

The chain has TRBV6-5 and TRBJ1-1, with 9 bases identical to TRBD1. Germline assignment: CDR1 MNHEY and CDR2 SVGAGI. V shed 5 bases and J 3 bases; nucleotides not matched to a gene: 7. The CDR3 consists of 15 residues. CDR3 coding DNA: TGTGCCAGCAGTCGCCAAGACAGGGGGTACACTGAAGCTTTCTTT. Amino acids: CASSRQDRGYTEAFF.

The chain links TRBV10-1 to TRBJ2-7; D uncertain. From germline, CDR1 is WNHNN and CDR2 SYGVQD (reference sequence). The germline V and J ends were trimmed by 8 bases and 6 bases, with 26 bases remaining between them. This CDR3 region has 16 residues. Here the CDR3 DNA reads TGCGCCAGCCGTGTGAGGTATACCCGGCTTGAGTGCGAGCAGTACGTC. Its protein product is CASRVRYTRLECEQYV.

The chain combines TRBV19 with TRBJ1-1; no clear D. V lost 8 bases, J lost 2 bases, and 18 bases lay in between. This CDR3 has 15 residues. Germline V gene sequence: CDR1 LNHDA, CDR2 SQIVND (reference sequence). The CDR3 DNA is TGTGCCAGTTCGGCGCTGGGGAGGTTCAACACTGAAGCTTTCTTT. The encoded protein is CASSALGRFNTEAFF.

This rearrangement joins TRBV11-2 to TRBJ1-2; unclear D gene. Germline values: CDR1 SGHAT, CDR2 FQNNGV. The germline V and J ends were trimmed by 0 bases and 0 bases, with 8 bases remaining between them. The CDR3 is 15 residues long. CDR3 DNA sequence: TGTGCCAGCAGCTTAGATAAGGACTCTAACTATGGCTACACCTTC. It codes for CASSLDKDSNYGYTF.

The chain joins TRBV10-1 to TRBJ2-1; TRBD1 agrees at 8 bases. The CDR3 is 12 amino acids. Germline CDR1 reads WNHNN; CDR2 reads SYGVQD (reference sequence). V shed 3 bases, J shed 15 bases, and the junction held 7 bases outside the gene matches. The CDR3 nucleotides are TGCGCCAGCAGTGACCCCCGACAGGGGCTGTTCTTC. Translated, it gives CASSDPRQGLFF.

Turning to this clone: Compared with germline, one end of the junction differs, possibly owing to a read error. This rearrangement joins TRBV5-1 to TRBJ1-1; the D is unclear. Per germline, CDR1 SGHRS and CDR2 YFSETQ. The CDR3 runs 15 residues. The CDR3 bases are TGTGCCAGCAGCTTGGCGGGAGGAGGAAACACTGAAGCTTTCTTT. It translates to CASSLAGGGNTEAFF.

The chain links TRBV10-2 to TRBJ1-1; D is undetermined. Germline V CDR1 and CDR2: WSHSY, SAAADI. Trimming took off 6 bases at V and 1 base at J, with 9 bases between the two ends. This CDR3 is 13 amino acids long. As DNA, the CDR3 is TGCGCCAGCAGCTTACCTAGGAACACTGAAGCTTTCTTT. Amino acid sequence: CASSLPRNTEAFF.

The table lists this clone with a few counts. Other DNA sequences of this sample code for an identical CDR3. V usage is TRBV9 and J usage is TRBJ2-1; D is uncertain. Trimming pared 0 bases from V and 4 bases from J, leaving 8 bases between. Germline CDR1 is SGDLS and CDR2 is YYNGEE. The CDR3 totals 14 residues. DNA of the CDR3: TGTGCCAGCAGCGTAGCTAGTACTTACAATGAGCAGTTCTTC. As protein: CASSVASTYNEQFF.

This chain connects TRBV27 to TRBJ1-1; D may be TRBD1 (5 bases). Germline loops: CDR1 MNHEY, CDR2 SMNVEV (reference sequence). CDR3 length: 13 amino acids. The germline V and J ends were trimmed by 3 bases and 4 bases, with 9 bases remaining between them. The CDR3 protein is CASSFQGFTEAFF. The CDR3 nucleotides read TGTGCCAGCAGTTTCCAGGGTTTCACTGAAGCTTTCTTT.

The chain joins TRBV6-5 to TRBJ1-1; D might be TRBD1 (5 bases). CDR1 MNHEY and CDR2 SVGAGI come from the germline V gene. The CDR3 extends over 14 amino acids. V lost 0 bases and J 6 bases, leaving 11 bases between the germline ends. The CDR3 coding sequence is TGTGCCAGCAGTTACTCCGGGGGGACCTCTGAAGCTTTCTTT. The encoded protein is CASSYSGGTSEAFF.

The gene calls are TRBV27 and TRBJ2-5, with 7 bases matching TRBD2. Germline CDR1 and CDR2: MNHEY and SMNVEV (reference sequence). V was pared by 3 bases and J by 5 bases, with 9 bases of the junction left unmatched. CDR3 length equals 15 residues. The CDR3 DNA reads as TGTGCCAGCAGTTTTAGACTAGCAAATAGGGAGACCCAGTACTTC. Translating it yields CASSFRLANRETQYF.

The chain recombines TRBV13 with TRBJ2-2; no definite D call. The CDR3 is made up of 15 amino acids. Trimming removed 4 bases at V and 0 bases at J, with 9 bases between. The germline V gene has CDR1 PRHDT and CDR2 FYEKMQ (reference sequence). Written as DNA, the CDR3 is TGTGCCAGCAGCTCGAGGCAGTCGAACACCGGGGAGCTGTTTTTT. This codes for CASSSRQSNTGELFF.

The chain couples TRBV18 to TRBJ1-1; 8 nucleotides agree with TRBD1. CDR3 length equals 14 residues. The germline CDR1 and CDR2 sequences are KGHSH and LQKENI. Trimming took 1 base from V and 10 from J; bases not matched to a gene: 8. CDR3 sequence: CASSPHKTGEGAFF. The CDR3 DNA sequence: TGTGCCAGCTCACCACATAAGACAGGGGAAGGAGCTTTCTTT.

This chain links TRBV9 with TRBJ2-4; 7 positions agree with TRBD1. The germline CDR1 and CDR2 sequences are SGDLS and YYNGEE. The CDR3 runs 16 residues. V was pared by 3 bases and J by 4 bases, with 10 bases of the junction left unmatched. This CDR3 reads CASSAHLPGQKNIQYF. The CDR3 nucleotides are TGTGCCAGCAGCGCCCACCTACCGGGACAGAAAAACATTCAGTACTTC.

The gene calls are TRBV7-3 and TRBJ1-5, with D tentatively TRBD1 (5 bases). Germline lookup yields CDR1 SGHTA and CDR2 FQGTGA. Trimming shortened V by 5 bases and J by 2 bases, and 25 bases separated the two germline ends. CDR3 length: 19 amino acids. CDR3 nucleotide sequence: TGTGCCAGCAGCGTAGCGCGGGGACCGGGGAAAATGGGCAATCAGCCCCAGCATTTT. It translates to CASSVARGPGKMGNQPQHF.

The rearrangement joins TRBV9 to TRBJ1-3; tentatively, D is TRBD1 (6 bases). The CDR3 contains 15 residues. Germline CDR1 is SGDLS and CDR2 is YYNGEE. With 0 bases removed from V and 3 bases from J, the gap between germline ends came to 10 bases. DNA for the CDR3: TGTGCCAGCAGCGTAGGGTCAGGGGTTGGAAACACCATATATTTT. Translated, it gives CASSVGSGVGNTIYF.

The V gene is TRBV6-5, the J gene TRBJ1-5; TRBD1 agrees at 8 bases. V was clipped by 5 bases and J by 8 bases; unmatched bases: 11. Per the germline V gene, CDR1 is MNHEY and CDR2 is SVGAGI. The CDR3 spans 15 residues. In nucleotides, the CDR3 is TGTGCCAGCAGTCCCCTAGGACAGGGCCGGGAGCCCCAGCATTTT. This gives the protein CASSPLGQGREPQHF.

This clone was recorded only once. CDR3 nucleotides: TGTGCCAGCACGACCGGGACAGGGACCGGTGGCTACACCTTC. Its translation is CASTTGTGTGGYTF. The genes are TRBV2 and TRBJ1-2; the match to TRBD1 covers 9 bases. The V and J ends lost 7 bases and 7 bases, in that order; junction bases with no gene match: 10. Germline CDR1 reads SNHLY; CDR2 reads FYNNEI. The CDR3 runs to 14 residues.

The chain has TRBV10-1 and TRBJ2-1, with 8 positions matching TRBD2. Trimming took 5 bases from V and 5 from J; bases not matched to a gene: 2. Germline lookup yields CDR1 WNHNN and CDR2 SYGVQD (reference sequence). The CDR3 is 13 amino acids. The DNA for the CDR3 is TGCGCCAGCAGTAGCGGGGGCGACAATGAGCAGTTCTTC. This sequence encodes CASSSGGDNEQFF.

The chain uses TRBV19 and TRBJ1-2; D might be TRBD1 (6 bases). CDR3 size: 12 residues. Trimming took off 7 bases at V and 8 bases at J, with 14 bases between the two ends. Germline values: CDR1 LNHDA, CDR2 SQIVND (reference sequence). The CDR3 is CASITGFGGYTF. The CDR3 bases are TGTGCCAGTATCACAGGGTTTGGAGGCTACACCTTC.

Concerning this clone itself: Other DNA sequences in this sample translate to the same CDR3. This chain connects TRBV6-1 to TRBJ1-1, with D possibly being TRBD1 (5 bases). The V end was cut by 0 bases, the J end by 4 bases, with 9 bases between. CDR1 is MNHNS and CDR2 is SASEGT in the germline V gene. The CDR3 loop spans 14 amino acids. The CDR3 spells CASSEAGRGTEAFF. The CDR3 nucleotides are TGTGCCAGCAGTGAAGCGGGGAGGGGCACTGAAGCTTTCTTT.